This T cell receptor (beta chain) was identified in a study of T cell responses to AZD1222 COVID-19 vaccine. Study outcomes and limitations: At baseline, just five to seven AZD1222 recipients tested seropositive. Donors were chiefly white British, with a greater number of females, and clonal diversity was perhaps underestimated. Spike-wide vaccine-associated CD4 TCRs dominated at 160-218 and 743-854. Repertoires were obtained only post-peak T cell response.

On this clone: Its antigen is still unknown.

Sequenced by immunoSEQ multiplex PCR; TCRdb stores in-frame clones only, minus some. The sample contains fewer than 100,000 clones, roughly 87% of which appear only once. Deletions cut 7 bases from V and 5 bases from J, with 15 bases between. The CDR3 contains 14 residues. In germline, CDR1 is LGHDT, CDR2 YNNKEL (reference sequence). The sequence derives from an adult who received the AZD1222 COVID-19 vaccine. V and J are TRBV3-1 (or the pseudogene TRBV3-2) and TRBJ2-1; TRBD2 might be the D (7 bases). This material consisted of peripheral blood, taken 28 days after the second AZD1222 dose. The CDR3 DNA reads as TGTGCCAGCACCCACTTAGGGGGGGACAATGAGCAGTTCTTC. Protein product: CASTHLGGDNEQFF.